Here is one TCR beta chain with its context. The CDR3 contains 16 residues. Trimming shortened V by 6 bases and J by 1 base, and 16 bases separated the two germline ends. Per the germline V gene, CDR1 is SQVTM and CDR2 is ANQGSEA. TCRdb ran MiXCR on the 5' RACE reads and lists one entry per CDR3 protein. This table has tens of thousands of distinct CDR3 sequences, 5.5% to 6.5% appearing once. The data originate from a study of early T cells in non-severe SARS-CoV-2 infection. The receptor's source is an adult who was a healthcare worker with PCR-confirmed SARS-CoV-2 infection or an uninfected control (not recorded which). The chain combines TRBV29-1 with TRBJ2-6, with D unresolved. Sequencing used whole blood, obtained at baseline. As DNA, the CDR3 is TGCAGCGTCGGTAATCGTGTTCCATCTGGGGCCAACGTCCTGACTTTC. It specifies CSVGNRVPSGANVLTF.